One T cell receptor (beta chain) is described in this entry. The antigen is not known. This sample was included in a study of T cells in Graves' hyperthyroidism and ophthalmopathy. Whole-study results and caveats: Blood also carried most thyroid clonotypes expanded above 0.001. Patients with ophthalmopathy were separated from those with stable hyperthyroidism by a 13 V-J model.

Trimming at V came to 6 bases and at J to 0 bases, leaving 2 bases not matched to a gene. The CDR3 loop spans 15 amino acids. Germline CDR1 SQVTM, CDR2 ANQGSEA. Amplification targeted TCR beta CDR3 regions from RNA transcripts. TCR CDR3 regions were first amplified by RT-PCR with HTBI primers. Using its own MiXCR run on the multiplex PCR reads, TCRdb lists one record per CDR3 protein. This sample has under 400,000 distinct CDR3 sequences, with around a sixth found just once. Hyperthyroidism in the patients, aged 18 to 65, was newly diagnosed and under 2 months in duration. The rearrangement links TRBV29-1 to TRBJ2-3; 14 bases are a match to TRBD2. The clonotype originates from a man between 25 and 39 years old with Graves' hyperthyroidism. The sequencing input was blood. The CDR3 nucleotides read TGCAGCGTGGGGACTAGCGGGGGTAGCACAGATACGCAGTATTTT. Translating it yields CSVGTSGGSTDTQYF.